The table lists the clone carrying this T cell receptor (beta chain) with many counts. Its cognate antigen is unknown. Any patient presenting with uncontrolled infection, other autoimmune disease, pregnancy or lactation was left out. The sample belongs to a study of T cells in Graves' hyperthyroidism and ophthalmopathy. Study results and limitations: Among clonotypes expanded in thyroid above 0.001, most were also found in blood. For ophthalmopathy, model prediction preceded onset by a median around six months.

Amplification of TCR beta CDR3 regions used RNA as the template. Carried out on the TCR CDR3, a first-round RT-PCR used the HTBI primer set. TCRdb recomputed calls from the multiplex PCR reads with MiXCR, one row per CDR3 protein. The top ten clones hold under 8% of a sample with approximately 590,000 distinct CDR3 sequences, around a sixth of them seen once. V was cut by 5 bases and J by 6 bases, with 19 bases left in between. Germline CDR1 is MDHEN and CDR2 is SYDVKM. The length of the CDR3 is 15 residues. The sample comprised blood. V is TRBV28 and J is TRBJ1-2; D is possibly TRBD1 (5 bases). The sequence derives from a woman between 25 and 40 years old with Graves' hyperthyroidism. The CDR3 region has the DNA TGTGCCAGCAGTCTCGTCGCGGGGCGTGGTAATGGCTACACCTTC. Translating it yields CASSLVAGRGNGYTF.